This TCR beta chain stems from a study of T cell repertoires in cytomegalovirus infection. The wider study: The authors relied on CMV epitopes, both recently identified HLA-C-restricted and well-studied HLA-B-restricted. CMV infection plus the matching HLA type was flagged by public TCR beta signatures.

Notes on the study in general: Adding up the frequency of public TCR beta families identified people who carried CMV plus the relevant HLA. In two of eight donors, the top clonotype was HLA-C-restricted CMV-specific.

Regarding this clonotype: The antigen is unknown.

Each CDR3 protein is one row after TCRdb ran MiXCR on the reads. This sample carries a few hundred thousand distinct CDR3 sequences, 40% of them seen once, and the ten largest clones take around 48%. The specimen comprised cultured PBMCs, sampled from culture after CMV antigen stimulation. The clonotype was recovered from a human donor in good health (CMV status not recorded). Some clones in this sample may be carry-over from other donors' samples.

CDR3 protein: CASRTGTGDGYTF. As DNA, the CDR3 is TGTGCCAGCAGAACCGGGACAGGAGATGGCTACACCTTC. The V gene is TRBV7-2, the J gene TRBJ1-2, with 8 bases that match TRBD1. CDR3 length equals 13 residues. The trim removed 6 bases at V and 6 bases at J, leaving 6 bases unmatched. Germline-derived CDR1 and CDR2 are SGHTA and FQGNSA.